The clone carrying this T cell receptor beta chain was seen only a few times. Its antigen remains unknown. V was clipped by 6 bases and J by 12 bases; unmatched bases: 13. The length of the CDR3 is 16 residues. This sample is part of a study of identical twins. Study-wide results and caveats: Model-predicted out-of-frame TCR alpha sharing fell below observed values in monozygotic twins. Cross-sectional statistical analysis, not tracking of the same donors, underpinned the conclusions.

A universal primer site was added by template switching, and unique molecular identifiers were carried by the cDNA. Using its own MiXCR run on the 5' RACE reads, TCRdb lists one record per CDR3 protein. The profile covers about 530,000 distinct CDR3 sequences, with around 15% appearing a single time and about 0.47% taken by the ten largest. These data also featured in a second study, about yellow fever vaccine responses in identical twins.

This chain joins TRBV12-3 or TRBV12-4 and TRBJ2-1; 14 bases align to TRBD2. The source material was CD4+ T cells sorted from blood. The receptor's source is a young woman in good health. The CDR3 DNA is TGTGCCAGCAGCAATTCCGGGACTAGCGGGAGCGGGGGGCAGTTCTTC. This translates into CASSNSGTSGSGGQFF.